The 18 T cell receptor beta chains listed next were all sequenced from one sample in a study of cytomegalovirus exposure and HLA in healthy donors (dated by TCRdb to between 2016 and 2019). The library was produced with the immunoSEQ multiplex PCR assay. For the multiplex PCR, a mixture combining 60 forward primers for TCR Vbeta segments and 13 reverse primers for TCR Jbeta segments was used. Drawn from immuneACCESS, this table holds only the in-frame rearrangements with V and J called that TCRdb kept. Clones are partly lost; checked studies trace under half to an unresolved V gene and leave the rest unexplained. The sample yields approximately 190,000 clones; around 81% were counted once. The ten most abundant clones make up roughly 2% of the sample. Sequencing was done on a sample of PBMCs. The receptors here all came from a woman aged 18-29 years in good health and CMV-seropositive.

The gene calls are TRBV15 and TRBJ1-5; 9 bases match TRBD1. CDR1 is LNHNV, CDR2 YYDKDF, per germline (reference sequence). There are 16 residues in the CDR3. V lost 5 bases to trimming and J lost 4 bases; unmatched junction nucleotides: 9. CDR3 sequence reads: CATSLRRTGVNQPQHF. The CDR3 DNA reads as TGTGCCACCAGCTTAAGAAGGACAGGGGTTAATCAGCCCCAGCATTTT.

The chain is built from TRBV19 and TRBJ1-3; tentatively, D is TRBD1 (6 bases). CDR3 length: 17 residues. Germline lookup yields CDR1 LNHDA and CDR2 SQIVND (reference sequence). The V gene lost 4 bases and the J gene lost 2 bases, with 18 bases spanning the gap. The chain's CDR3 is CASSTPGHPGTGNTIYF. CDR3 nucleotide sequence: TGTGCCAGTAGTACTCCGGGACACCCAGGAACTGGAAACACCATATATTTT.

This chain links TRBV6-5 with TRBJ1-2, with 10 positions matching TRBD1. The germline V gene encodes CDR1 MNHEY and CDR2 SVGAGI. This CDR3 contains 15 residues. The J segment lost 3 bases and the V segment lost 4 bases, leaving 5 bases of the junction unmatched. This chain's CDR3 is CASSWTGGPYYGYTF. The CDR3 DNA reads TGTGCCAGCAGTTGGACAGGGGGGCCCTACTATGGCTACACCTTC.

The J gene is TRBJ2-3, the V gene TRBV11-2; perhaps TRBD2 as D (6 bases). Trimming shortened V by 2 bases and J by 0 bases, and 9 bases separated the two germline ends. The CDR3 consists of 15 residues. Germline CDR1 SGHAT, CDR2 FQNNGV. Here the CDR3 DNA reads TGTGCCAGCAGCTTAACGCGGGGTAGCACAGATACGCAGTATTTT. Encoded protein: CASSLTRGSTDTQYF.

The chain links TRBV25-1 to TRBJ1-2; no clear D. V was clipped by 1 base and J by 6 bases, with 12 bases between them. Germline assignment: CDR1 MGHDK and CDR2 SYGVNS. The CDR3 contains 14 residues. The CDR3 spells CASSESGAEDGYTF. As DNA, the CDR3 is TGTGCCAGCAGTGAATCTGGAGCTGAGGATGGCTACACCTTC.

This clone was detected only once. J is TRBJ2-7 and V is TRBV7-2; perhaps TRBD2 as D (5 bases). CDR1 is SGHTA and CDR2 is FQGNSA in the germline V gene. CDR3 size: 17 residues. V lost 4 bases and J lost 3, with 22 bases in between. CDR3 in DNA: TGTGCCAGCAGCTCCTTAGTAGGATTAGCGATGCGCTACGAGCAGTACTTC. Its protein is CASSSLVGLAMRYEQYF.

This clone occurred many times. The CDR3 spells CAWRAGQGDTGELFF. The DNA for the CDR3 is TGTGCCTGGAGAGCCGGACAGGGGGACACCGGGGAGCTGTTTTTT. The chain carries TRBV30 and TRBJ2-2, with 10 bases aligning to TRBD1. The J segment lost 3 bases and the V segment lost 3 bases, leaving 4 bases of the junction unmatched. The CDR3 contains 15 residues. Germline lookup yields CDR1 GTSNPN and CDR2 SVGIG (reference sequence).

The rearrangement joins TRBV9 to TRBJ2-1; 12 nucleotides align to TRBD2. Unmatched junction bases numbered 9, after V lost 4 bases and J lost 7 bases. There are 16 residues in the CDR3. CDR1 and CDR2 from the germline V gene are SGDLS and YYNGEE. CDR3 protein: CASSSRTSGAVNEQFF. CDR3 in DNA: TGTGCCAGCAGCTCCCGGACTAGCGGGGCAGTTAATGAGCAGTTCTTC.

This chain joins TRBV15 and TRBJ2-1; D remains unclear. The ends were cut back, 3 bases at V and 6 bases at J, with 12 bases in the middle. The CDR3 runs to 14 residues. Germline CDR1 reads LNHNV; CDR2 reads YYDKDF (reference sequence). CDR3 residues: CATSSPKNLNEQFF. Here the CDR3 DNA reads TGTGCCACCAGCAGCCCTAAGAACCTCAATGAGCAGTTCTTC.

The chain is built from TRBV10-1 and TRBJ2-3; possible D gene TRBD2, 5 bases. V was clipped by 10 bases and J by 2 bases, with 19 bases between them. Looked up from germline, CDR1 is WNHNN and CDR2 is SYGVQD (reference sequence). The CDR3 consists of 15 residues. Here the CDR3 DNA reads TGCGCCACCTCCCAGAGAGGGAGAACCACAGATACGCAGTATTTT. Its protein product is CATSQRGRTTDTQYF.

Concerning this clone: Sequence at one end of the junction differs from germline and may be a read error. At the DNA level, this CDR3 is encoded by other sequences in the same sample as well. The rearrangement joins TRBV7-9 to TRBJ1-6; perhaps TRBD1 as D (6 bases). The CDR3 consists of 15 residues. Germline lookup yields CDR1 SEHNR and CDR2 FQNEAQ (reference sequence). The DNA of the CDR3 is TGTGCCAGCAGCCTCGGGGGGCCCTATGATTCACCCCTCCACTTT. Its protein is CASSLGGPYDSPLHF.

This chain joins TRBV4-2 and TRBJ2-5, with 10 nucleotides matching TRBD1. Germline assignment: CDR1 LGHNA and CDR2 YNFKEQ. After removal of 0 bases from V and 5 bases from J, the junction contained 6 bases not matched to a gene. The CDR3 totals 16 residues. The DNA of the CDR3 is TGTGCCAGCAGCCAAGACGCCGGGACAGGGGTCGAGACCCAGTACTTC. Encoded protein: CASSQDAGTGVETQYF.

The chain links TRBV19 to TRBJ1-1, with D possibly being TRBD1 (6 bases). The ends were cut back, 8 bases at V and 0 bases at J, with 13 bases in the middle. The germline V gene encodes CDR1 LNHDA and CDR2 SQIVND (reference sequence). This CDR3 contains 14 residues. The CDR3 here is CASDPGTLNTEAFF. CDR3 DNA: TGTGCCAGTGACCCCGGGACATTGAACACTGAAGCTTTCTTT.

In DNA, the CDR3 is TGTGCCAGCAGTTACGGCACAGACAGGGTTGCTCAGCCCCAGCATTTT. This codes for CASSYGTDRVAQPQHF. V usage is TRBV6-5 and J usage is TRBJ1-5; 7 nucleotides agree with TRBD1. Germline trimming cut 2 bases from V and 6 bases from J; bases unmatched to any gene: 10. Germline-derived CDR1 and CDR2 are MNHEY and SVGAGI. The CDR3 extends over 16 amino acids.

The rearrangement uses TRBV28 and TRBJ2-3, with 8 positions matching TRBD2. Germline V CDR1 and CDR2: MDHEN, SYDVKM. There are 16 residues in the CDR3. With 2 bases clipped from V and 4 bases from J, the junction kept 8 bases outside the gene matches. CDR3 in DNA: TGTGCCAGCAGTTTACGCGGACTAGCAACATCAGATACGCAGTATTTT. Protein: CASSLRGLATSDTQYF.

Written as DNA, the CDR3 is TGTGCCAGTAGTACCAGGGATTCACCCCTCCACTTT. It specifies CASSTRDSPLHF. The chain couples TRBV19 to TRBJ1-6; a weak D match, TRBD1 (5 bases). CDR1 LNHDA and CDR2 SQIVND come from the germline V gene (reference sequence). CDR3 length: 12 residues. With 4 bases removed from V and 8 bases from J, the gap between germline ends came to 6 bases.

V and J are TRBV18 and TRBJ2-7; weak D call: TRBD1 (6 bases). The CDR3 has 15 residues. CDR1 is KGHSH, CDR2 LQKENI, per germline. Trimming removed 2 bases from V and 4 bases from J, with 15 bases in between. The CDR3 protein is CASSPSSGDRYEQYF. The CDR3 DNA follows: TGTGCCAGCTCACCAAGCTCAGGGGATAGATACGAGCAGTACTTC.

This chain connects TRBV5-4 to TRBJ2-3; 14 nucleotides match TRBD2. J gave up 2 bases and V 3 bases, and 5 bases lay outside the gene matches. CDR3 length: 17 amino acids. CDR1 and CDR2 (germline): SGHNT, YYREEE (reference sequence). The CDR3 coding sequence is TGTGCCAGCAGCTCGGGACTAGCGGGGGTGTCCACAGATACGCAGTATTTT. Protein sequence: CASSSGLAGVSTDTQYF.